The 28 T cell receptor beta chains listed next were all sequenced from one sample in a study of T cell responses to AZD1222 COVID-19 vaccine. Profiled with immunoSEQ multiplex PCR; TCRdb holds only in-frame clones, not every one. Of approximately 140,000 clones in the sample, 90% to 95% are singletons; the top ten hold around 5%. This specimen was peripheral blood, taken on day 0 of AZD1222 vaccination. These receptors were obtained from an adult in good health.

The chain uses TRBV15 and TRBJ1-5; D remains ambiguous. In germline, CDR1 is LNHNV, CDR2 YYDKDF (reference sequence). Deletions cut 0 bases from V and 6 bases from J, with 9 bases between. This CDR3 has 14 residues. CDR3 bases: TGTGCCACCAGCAGAGATACGGTGAGTCAGCCCCAGCATTTT. It specifies CATSRDTVSQPQHF.

The chain has TRBV4-1 and TRBJ2-5; the D is unclear. CDR3 length: 14 amino acids. V dropped 0 bases and J dropped 3 bases, with 8 bases sitting between them. Germline loops: CDR1 MGHRA, CDR2 YSYEKL. Here the CDR3 reads CASSQEPQEETQYF. The CDR3, as DNA: TGCGCCAGCAGCCAAGAACCGCAAGAAGAGACCCAGTACTTC.

The gene calls are TRBV7-5 and TRBJ1-1; the table calls TRBD1, which could not be checked here. TRBV7-5 is annotated as a pseudogene. The CDR3 is made up of 15 amino acids. The CDR3 coding sequence is TGTGCCAGAAGCTTCCTACAGAAAATGAACACTGAAGCTTTCTTT. As protein: CARSFLQKMNTEAFF.

V and J are TRBV6-6 and TRBJ2-1; D is uncertain. The V end was cut by 6 bases, the J end by 6 bases, with 15 bases between. The CDR3 consists of 14 residues. CDR1 and CDR2 (germline): MNHNY, SVGAGI (reference sequence). CDR3 protein: CASSELPSLNEQFF. The CDR3 DNA reads TGTGCCAGCAGCGAACTCCCTTCCCTCAATGAGCAGTTCTTC.

This chain links TRBV5-1 with TRBJ2-6; unclear D gene. This CDR3 has 15 residues. Per the germline V gene, CDR1 is SGHRS and CDR2 is YFSETQ. The V gene lost 3 bases and the J gene lost 0 bases, with 7 bases spanning the gap. The CDR3 spells CASSSPGSGANVLTF. Written as DNA, the CDR3 is TGCGCCAGCAGCTCCCCAGGCTCTGGGGCCAACGTCCTGACTTTC.

J is TRBJ2-2 and V is TRBV19; no reliable D call. Trimming removed 6 bases from V and 6 bases from J, with 11 bases in between. This CDR3 comprises 13 residues. The germline V gene has CDR1 LNHDA and CDR2 SQIVND (reference sequence). The CDR3 sequence is CASSEIDAGELFF. CDR3 bases: TGTGCCAGTAGCGAAATAGACGCCGGGGAGCTGTTTTTT.

The chain combines TRBV2 with TRBJ2-7, with TRBD2 identical over 14 bases. The CDR3 totals 17 residues. CDR1 SNHLY and CDR2 FYNNEI come from the germline V gene. V was clipped by 6 bases and J by 4 bases; unmatched bases: 11. The CDR3 here is CASSFGTSGGLRYEQYF. The CDR3 nucleotides read TGTGCCAGCAGCTTCGGGACTAGCGGGGGCCTACGATACGAGCAGTACTTC.

This rearrangement joins TRBV6-5 to TRBJ1-2, with a tentative D call TRBD1 (5 bases). Trimming took 5 bases from V and 7 from J, leaving 8 bases between them. The CDR3 consists of 11 residues. Germline V lookup: CDR1 MNHEY, CDR2 SVGAGI. CDR3 loop: CASSPGGGYTF. In nucleotides, the CDR3 is TGTGCCAGCAGTCCTGGGGGTGGCTACACCTTC.

Notes on this clone: The same CDR3 can be traced to other DNA sequences in this sample. The CDR3 nucleotides read TGTGCCAGCAGCTCAACCCCGGGACAGGGCTACGAGCAGTACTTC. As protein: CASSSTPGQGYEQYF. The chain employs TRBV7-2 and TRBJ2-7, with TRBD1 matching 9 bases. V was pared by 4 bases and J by 3 bases, with 7 bases of the junction left unmatched. The germline V gene encodes CDR1 SGHTA and CDR2 FQGNSA. The CDR3 sequence is 15 residues long.

The chain employs TRBV7-8 and TRBJ1-5; TRBD1 might be the D (5 bases). Trimming removed 2 bases from V and 6 bases from J, with 23 bases in between. The CDR3 length is 18 residues. CDR1 SGHVS and CDR2 FQNEAQ come from the germline V gene. CDR3 loop: CASSLNTITGPGGQPQHF. DNA for the CDR3: TGTGCCAGCAGCTTAAACACTATCACGGGGCCGGGGGGTCAGCCCCAGCATTTT.

The V and J genes are TRBV7-8 and TRBJ2-5, with D uncertain. Per germline, CDR1 SGHVS and CDR2 FQNEAQ. The CDR3 totals 13 residues. Trimming removed 3 bases at V and 2 bases at J, with 7 bases between. The CDR3 region is CASSLVPQETQYF. The CDR3 coding sequence is TGTGCCAGCAGCTTGGTTCCACAAGAGACCCAGTACTTC.

The V gene is TRBV25-1, the J gene TRBJ1-1; D is ambiguous. Between the trimmed V and J ends, which lost 6 bases and 1 base, there was a span of 3 bases. The germline CDR1 and CDR2 sequences are MGHDK and SYGVNS. CDR3 length: 11 amino acids. The CDR3 region has the DNA TGTGCCAGCAGGTGGAACACTGAAGCTTTCTTT. Protein: CASRWNTEAFF.

This sequence joins TRBV19 and TRBJ2-3; D ambiguous. Trimming left V 10 bases short and J 0 bases short, with 17 bases between. Germline-derived CDR1 and CDR2 are LNHDA and SQIVND (reference sequence). The CDR3 is made up of 15 amino acids. In DNA, the CDR3 is TGTGCCACCTCCGCCCCACAGATTAGCACAGATACGCAGTATTTT. Translated: CATSAPQISTDTQYF.

The V gene is TRBV28, the J gene TRBJ1-3; D might be TRBD1 (6 bases). Germline V lookup: CDR1 MDHEN, CDR2 SYDVKM. The germline V and J ends were trimmed by 11 bases and 0 bases, with 17 bases remaining between them. This CDR3 comprises 15 residues. The CDR3 DNA follows: TGTGCCGCACAGCGGACAGAACGCTCTGGAAACACCATATATTTT. The encoded protein is CAAQRTERSGNTIYF.

The rearrangement uses TRBV28 and TRBJ1-3, with TRBD1 as a possible D gene (5 bases). Germline CDR1 is MDHEN and CDR2 is SYDVKM. Trimming left V 8 bases short and J 0 bases short, with 11 bases between. The CDR3 is 14 amino acids. The CDR3 DNA reads TGTGCCAGCCGCTTTGGGGGCTCTGGAAACACCATATATTTT. It codes for CASRFGGSGNTIYF.

The chain combines TRBV27 with TRBJ1-3; unclear D gene. Germline-derived CDR1 and CDR2 are MNHEY and SMNVEV (reference sequence). Trimming removed 0 bases from V and 4 bases from J, with 13 bases in between. This CDR3 has 16 residues. The CDR3 region has the DNA TGTGCCAGCAGTTTATCGTTGGCAGTCGCCGGAAACACCATATATTTT. Translated: CASSLSLAVAGNTIYF.

V and J are TRBV9 and TRBJ2-5; D may be TRBD2 (6 bases). This CDR3 region has 14 residues. Trimming removed 4 bases from V and 5 bases from J, with 15 bases in between. Germline assignment: CDR1 SGDLS and CDR2 YYNGEE. CDR3 region: CASSPGGRVETQYF. The CDR3 region has the DNA TGTGCCAGCAGCCCCGGGGGACGGGTCGAGACCCAGTACTTC.

The J gene is TRBJ2-1, the V gene TRBV9, with TRBD2 identical over 7 bases. From germline, CDR1 is SGDLS and CDR2 YYNGEE. This CDR3 has 15 residues. The J segment lost 6 bases and the V segment lost 0 bases, leaving 6 bases of the junction unmatched. The CDR3 coding sequence is TGTGCCAGCAGCGTAGCTAGCGGTCGGACCAATGAGCAGTTCTTC. Amino acid sequence: CASSVASGRTNEQFF.

This clone appeared once. The chain is built from TRBV28 and TRBJ1-1, with D unresolved. The V and J ends lost 8 bases and 2 bases respectively, with 9 bases between them. Looked up from germline, CDR1 is MDHEN and CDR2 is SYDVKM. CDR3 length equals 12 residues. CDR3: CASLRGNTEAFF. The CDR3 DNA is TGTGCCAGCCTCCGGGGAAACACTGAAGCTTTCTTT.

The chain carries TRBV5-6 and TRBJ2-5, with 7 nucleotides matching TRBD2. V was pared by 4 bases and J by 5 bases, with 14 bases of the junction left unmatched. Germline lookup yields CDR1 SGHDT and CDR2 YYEEEE. The CDR3 sequence is 16 residues long. CDR3 protein: CASSRMEIREGETQYF. CDR3 DNA: TGTGCCAGCAGCCGGATGGAGATTAGGGAGGGGGAGACCCAGTACTTC.

The chain employs TRBV7-2 and TRBJ1-5, with D tentatively TRBD1 (5 bases). V shed 5 bases and J shed 5 bases, with 10 bases lying between them. Germline V gene lookup returns CDR1 SGHTA and CDR2 FQGNSA. This CDR3 is built from 13 residues. This CDR3 reads CASSAQGDQPQHF. The DNA of the CDR3 is TGTGCCAGCAGCGCTCAGGGAGATCAGCCCCAGCATTTT.

The chain employs TRBV18 and TRBJ1-5; the D is unclear. Trimming left V 2 bases short and J 0 bases short, with 11 bases between. This CDR3 has 16 amino acids. The germline CDR1 and CDR2 sequences are KGHSH and LQKENI. This CDR3 reads CASSPGDLYSNQPQHF. In DNA, the CDR3 is TGTGCCAGCTCACCAGGAGACCTTTATAGCAATCAGCCCCAGCATTTT.

V gene TRBV18 combines with J gene TRBJ2-7, with TRBD1 identical over 10 bases. CDR3 length: 15 amino acids. Germline V CDR1 and CDR2: KGHSH, LQKENI. V was clipped by 6 bases and J by 6 bases; unmatched bases: 11. This chain's CDR3 is CASSPGTGDVSEQYF. Written as DNA, the CDR3 is TGTGCCAGCTCCCCCGGGACAGGGGATGTTTCCGAGCAGTACTTC.

The chain links TRBV27 to TRBJ1-1, with 9 bases identical to TRBD1. The CDR3 runs 12 residues. With 6 bases clipped from V and 4 bases from J, the junction kept 0 bases outside the gene matches. Per germline, CDR1 MNHEY and CDR2 SMNVEV (reference sequence). The CDR3 sequence is CASRTGGTEAFF. CDR3 nucleotide sequence: TGTGCCAGCAGGACAGGGGGCACTGAAGCTTTCTTT.

CDR3 sequence reads: CASSLVPSGSPDTQYF. The DNA for the CDR3 is TGTGCCAGCAGCTTGGTCCCTAGCGGGAGCCCAGATACGCAGTATTTT. V and J are TRBV5-8 and TRBJ2-3; 10 nucleotides match TRBD2. The CDR3 sequence is 16 residues long. In germline, CDR1 is SGHTS, CDR2 YDEGEE. V shed 0 bases, J shed 4 bases, and the junction held 5 bases outside the gene matches.

V and J are TRBV29-1 and TRBJ2-7, with D unclear. The ends were cut back, 5 bases at V and 5 bases at J, with 10 bases in the middle. Germline CDR1 SQVTM, CDR2 ANQGSEA. CDR3 length: 11 amino acids. CDR3 loop: CSVYSTNEQYF. CDR3 nucleotide sequence: TGCAGCGTTTATTCTACGAACGAGCAGTACTTC.

V is TRBV12-3 or TRBV12-4 and J is TRBJ1-6; D might be TRBD1 (5 bases). CDR3 length: 13 residues. The V end lost 6 bases, the J end lost 7 bases, and 10 bases lay between the germline ends. For the CDR3, the DNA is TGTGCCAGCAGCTCGACAGAGAATTCACCCCTCCACTTT. It translates to CASSSTENSPLHF.

The V gene is TRBV2, the J gene TRBJ1-5, with D tentatively TRBD1 (6 bases). The CDR3 extends over 14 amino acids. Trimming took 6 bases from V and 4 from J, leaving 13 bases between them. Germline V lookup: CDR1 SNHLY, CDR2 FYNNEI. DNA of the CDR3: TGTGCCAGCAGCGGGACAAACCAAAATCAGCCCCAGCATTTT. This translates into CASSGTNQNQPQHF.